The 27 T cell receptor beta chains given below trace back to one sample, sequenced in a study of OX40 agonist ivuxolimab in advanced cancers. Data came from immunoSEQ multiplex PCR; TCRdb stores just in-frame clones and leaves some out. This table holds 100,000 or so clones, roughly 90% found once. This specimen was CD4+ or CD8+ T cells sorted from blood, taken in a trial of the OX40 agonist ivuxolimab. Receptor source: an adult with an advanced solid tumor such as melanoma, head and neck, liver or kidney cancer.

This clone came up a few times. The chain is built from TRBV7-2 and TRBJ1-1, with a tentative D call TRBD1 (6 bases). This CDR3 region has 12 residues. Germline loops: CDR1 SGHTA, CDR2 FQGNSA. V shed 3 bases and J shed 8 bases, with 10 bases lying between them. CDR3 sequence reads: CASSFRQVEAFF. The CDR3 DNA sequence: TGTGCCAGCAGCTTCCGACAGGTGGAAGCTTTCTTT.

This clone was counted only a few times. This chain links TRBV30 with TRBJ2-1; D call uncertain. The CDR3 contains 16 residues. V was trimmed by 0 bases and J by 0 bases, leaving 12 bases between them. Germline CDR1 GTSNPN, CDR2 SVGIG (reference sequence). The CDR3, as DNA: TGTGCCTGGAGTGTAAGGCGCAGAAGCTCCTACAATGAGCAGTTCTTC. It codes for CAWSVRRRSSYNEQFF.

As DNA, the CDR3 is TGTGCCTGGGGTGGAAACACCATATATTTT. The encoded protein is CAWGGNTIYF. The J gene is TRBJ1-3, the V gene TRBV30; D is uncertain. The germline V and J ends were trimmed by 5 bases and 3 bases, with 2 bases remaining between them. Germline lookup yields CDR1 GTSNPN and CDR2 SVGIG (reference sequence). CDR3 length: 10 residues.

This chain uses TRBV4-1 with TRBJ1-6; 7 bases line up with TRBD1. The junction had 12 bases not matched to a gene; V was cut back by 0 bases and J by 10 bases. Germline CDR1 reads MGHRA; CDR2 reads YSYEKL. The CDR3 is 17 residues long. Written as DNA, the CDR3 is TGCGCCAGCAGCCAAGATTCGGGACAGAGCGGAAGGTCACCCCTCCACTTT. Amino acid sequence: CASSQDSGQSGRSPLHF.

The chain carries TRBV19 and TRBJ1-2; TRBD1 is a possible D gene (6 bases). The CDR3 runs to 15 residues. Trimming removed 3 bases from V and 8 bases from J, with 19 bases in between. Germline assignment: CDR1 LNHDA and CDR2 SQIVND (reference sequence). The CDR3, as DNA: TGTGCCAGTAGTATTCAGGGCAGGGGAATAGGAGGCTACACCTTC. This codes for CASSIQGRGIGGYTF.

This clone showed up just a few times. V gene TRBV4-2 combines with J gene TRBJ1-5; D may be TRBD1 (5 bases). The CDR3 is 15 residues long. The ends were cut back, 5 bases at V and 4 bases at J, with 15 bases in the middle. Germline V gene sequence: CDR1 LGHNA, CDR2 YNFKEQ. The DNA for the CDR3 is TGTGCCAGCAGCAGCCAAGCGGGGCGGAATCAGCCCCAGCATTTT. Translating gives CASSSQAGRNQPQHF.

The chain uses TRBV6-5 and TRBJ1-2; 9 bases map to TRBD1. The CDR3 consists of 14 residues. Germline CDR1 reads MNHEY; CDR2 reads SVGAGI. Trimming took 6 bases from V and 4 from J; bases not matched to a gene: 6. The CDR3 DNA reads as TGTGCCAGCAGACTCGGACAGGGGATCTATGGCTACACCTTC. This translates into CASRLGQGIYGYTF.

The chain uses TRBV27 and TRBJ2-7, with unresolved D. Germline CDR1 reads MNHEY; CDR2 reads SMNVEV (reference sequence). Trimming removed 7 bases at V and 5 bases at J, with 21 bases between. The CDR3 totals 15 residues. CDR3 loop: CASIPSGHAGHEQYF. Written as DNA, the CDR3 is TGTGCCAGCATTCCTTCCGGCCATGCAGGCCACGAGCAGTACTTC.

This clone appeared once. The chain recombines TRBV7-2 with TRBJ1-3; 8 nucleotides line up with TRBD1. The CDR3 is 15 residues long. V lost 4 bases and J lost 2; bases outside the gene matches: 4. Looked up from germline, CDR1 is SGHTA and CDR2 is FQGNSA. The CDR3 spells CASSSQDRAGNTIYF. In DNA, the CDR3 is TGTGCCAGCAGCTCACAGGACAGGGCTGGAAACACCATATATTTT.

This chain connects TRBV5-1 to TRBJ2-2; the D gene is possibly TRBD2 (6 bases). The V gene lost 2 bases and the J gene lost 4 bases, with 9 bases spanning the gap. This CDR3 is built from 14 residues. CDR1 and CDR2 from the germline V gene are SGHRS and YFSETQ. CDR3 amino acids: CASSFGTSTGELFF. The CDR3 DNA reads as TGCGCCAGCAGCTTTGGGACTTCCACCGGGGAGCTGTTTTTT.

The chain uses TRBV5-4 and TRBJ1-1; D possibly corresponds to TRBD1 (6 bases). The V end was cut by 5 bases, the J end by 4 bases, with 12 bases between. Germline CDR1 is SGHNT and CDR2 is YYREEE (reference sequence). CDR3 size: 13 residues. CDR3 in amino acids: CASRTGQSTEAFF. For the CDR3, the DNA is TGTGCCAGCAGGACTGGACAGAGCACTGAAGCTTTCTTT.

V gene TRBV6-5 combines with J gene TRBJ2-7; D call uncertain. The CDR3 sequence is 12 residues long. V was trimmed by 8 bases and J by 6 bases, leaving 14 bases between them. The germline CDR1 and CDR2 sequences are MNHEY and SVGAGI. The DNA of the CDR3 is TGTGCCAGCGGCAGGAACACGGGCGAGCAGTACTTC. As protein: CASGRNTGEQYF.

V and J are TRBV4-2 and TRBJ1-2; 7 bases agree with TRBD1. Germline assignment: CDR1 LGHNA and CDR2 YNFKEQ. The J segment lost 4 bases and the V segment lost 2 bases, leaving 4 bases of the junction unmatched. The CDR3 has 14 residues. The CDR3 DNA follows: TGTGCCAGCAGCCAAACGGACAGGTTCTATGGCTACACCTTC. The encoded protein is CASSQTDRFYGYTF.

The V and J genes are TRBV9 and TRBJ2-2, with 9 bases lining up with TRBD2. CDR1 and CDR2 from the germline V gene are SGDLS and YYNGEE. The CDR3 has 15 residues. Losses at the gene ends were 2 bases for V and 7 bases for J; bases not matched to a gene: 6. The chain's CDR3 is CASSVTSGRNGELFF. The CDR3 DNA follows: TGTGCCAGCAGCGTTACTAGCGGGCGTAACGGGGAGCTGTTTTTT.

The V and J genes are TRBV4-2 and TRBJ1-2; 9 bases are a match to TRBD1. The V gene end was trimmed by 0 bases and the J gene end by 7 bases; junction bases not matched to a gene: 18. This CDR3 has 19 residues. Germline CDR1 reads LGHNA; CDR2 reads YNFKEQ. CDR3 loop: CASSQDRPGTGRPSGGYTF. The CDR3, as DNA: TGTGCCAGCAGCCAAGATCGCCCCGGGACAGGGAGGCCTAGCGGTGGCTACACCTTC.

This chain connects TRBV2 to TRBJ2-3, with D uncertain. The CDR3 has 14 amino acids. V lost 6 bases and J 1 base, leaving 11 bases between the germline ends. Germline V CDR1 and CDR2: SNHLY, FYNNEI. The CDR3 spells CASRKETRTDTQYF. The CDR3 DNA reads TGTGCCAGCAGAAAGGAGACTCGCACAGATACGCAGTATTTT. Together with reference TRBV2 and TRBJ2-3, the CDR3 gives the full variable domain: EPEVTQTPSHQVTQMGQEVILRCVPISNHLYFYWYRQILGQKVEFLVSFYNNEISEKSEIFDDQFSVERPDGSNFTLKIRSTKLEDSAMYFCASRKETRTDTQYFGPGTRLTVL.

With respect to this clone: The sample holds other DNA sequences that translate to the same CDR3. V usage is TRBV19 and J usage is TRBJ1-5; 8 bases map to TRBD1. The germline CDR1 and CDR2 sequences are LNHDA and SQIVND (reference sequence). The V segment lost 6 bases and the J segment 4 bases; nucleotides outside the gene matches: 5. This CDR3 contains 14 residues. The CDR3 loop reads CASRQGASNQPQHF. DNA for the CDR3: TGTGCCAGTAGGCAGGGGGCTAGTAATCAGCCCCAGCATTTT.

The CDR3 nucleotides are TGTGCCAGCAGTTACTCTACGGGGTTGGAGCAGCCCCAGCATTTT. It is translated as CASSYSTGLEQPQHF. V is TRBV6-6 and J is TRBJ1-5; D gene uncertain. This CDR3 is built from 15 residues. CDR1 is MNHNY and CDR2 is SVGAGI in the germline V gene (reference sequence). V was pared by 0 bases and J by 7 bases, with 13 bases between.

This clone was seen a single time. This chain joins TRBV6-1 and TRBJ2-7, with 8 nucleotides matching TRBD1. This CDR3 comprises 13 residues. After removal of 10 bases from V and 5 bases from J, the junction contained 10 bases not matched to a gene. Germline V gives CDR1 MNHNS, CDR2 SASEGT. Written as DNA, the CDR3 is TGTGCCATCGAACAGGGGGGATTCAACGAGCAGTACTTC. Amino acids: CAIEQGGFNEQYF.

J is TRBJ1-2 and V is TRBV21-1. TRBV21-1 is shown as a pseudogene. The CDR3 is 17 residues long. The CDR3 DNA is TGTGCCAGCAGCAAAGGAGGGATTGGCTCCCCGGCGCATGGCTACACCTTC. Protein: CASSKGGIGSPAHGYTF.

The chain combines TRBV4-2 with TRBJ2-3; D is unresolved. Trimming stripped 0 bases from V and 7 bases from J, with 11 bases between. There are 14 residues in the CDR3. Per the germline V gene, CDR1 is LGHNA and CDR2 is YNFKEQ. The CDR3, as DNA: TGTGCCAGCAGCCAAGAGACTCGGCGGTATACGCAGTATTTT. Its protein product is CASSQETRRYTQYF.

The chain joins TRBV9 to TRBJ2-5; D is possibly TRBD1 (7 bases). Germline V lookup: CDR1 SGDLS, CDR2 YYNGEE. Trimming shortened V by 2 bases and J by 5 bases, and 13 bases separated the two germline ends. CDR3 length: 14 amino acids. CDR3 nucleotides: TGTGCCAGCAGCGTGCAGGGGGGATGGGAGACCCAGTACTTC. As protein: CASSVQGGWETQYF.

V is TRBV6-4 and J is TRBJ2-1, with 11 nucleotides matching TRBD2. The V segment lost 4 bases and the J segment 6 bases; nucleotides outside the gene matches: 2. This CDR3 spans 14 amino acids. Germline CDR1 MRHNA, CDR2 SNTAGT. The CDR3 nucleotides read TGTGCCAGCAGTGTAGCGGGGGGGCGCAATGAGCAGTTCTTC. Translating gives CASSVAGGRNEQFF.

In regard to this clone: Other DNA sequences in this sample translate to the same CDR3. The rearrangement joins TRBV11-2 to TRBJ2-3; tentative D call: TRBD2 (5 bases). The CDR3 runs 15 residues. Germline V gives CDR1 SGHAT, CDR2 FQNNGV. Trimming pared 3 bases from V and 0 bases from J, leaving 10 bases between. DNA for the CDR3: TGTGCCAGCAGCTTCGGAGGTACTAGCACAGATACGCAGTATTTT. It is translated as CASSFGGTSTDTQYF.

The gene calls are TRBV6-4 and TRBJ2-6; D is undetermined. The V end lost 8 bases, the J end lost 2 bases, and 19 bases lay between the germline ends. This CDR3 contains 17 residues. Per germline, CDR1 MRHNA and CDR2 SNTAGT. CDR3 nucleotides: TGTGCCAGCGAATCTCCTGGGGTGATAACTGGGGCCAACGTCCTGACTTTC. It codes for CASESPGVITGANVLTF.

The rearrangement links TRBV5-1 to TRBJ1-2; maybe TRBD1 (6 bases). The V and J ends lost 5 bases and 8 bases respectively, with 16 bases between them. Germline loops: CDR1 SGHRS, CDR2 YFSETQ. The CDR3 extends over 13 amino acids. The CDR3 DNA is TGCGCCAGCAGAGCTGGGGGCCTGGGAGGCTACACCTTC. Translation: CASRAGGLGGYTF.

For the CDR3, the DNA is TGTGCCACCAGCAGTGTAGGGGTGAATGAGCAGTTCTTC. It is translated as CATSSVGVNEQFF. The chain recombines TRBV15 with TRBJ2-1; D may be TRBD1 (5 bases). V lost 3 bases and J 7 bases, leaving 10 bases between the germline ends. CDR1 LNHNV and CDR2 YYDKDF come from the germline V gene (reference sequence). The CDR3 consists of 13 residues. The variable domain in full, completed from reference TRBV15 and TRBJ2-1, reads DAMVIQNPRYQVTQFGKPVTLSCSQTLNHNVMYWYQQKSSQAPKLLFHYYDKDFNNEADTPDNFQSRRPNTSFCFLDIRSPGLGDTAMYLCATSSVGVNEQFFGPGTRLTVL.